This T cell receptor (beta chain) originates from a study of identifying expanded T cells in peripheral blood (dated by TCRdb to between 2018 and 2021). Describing the broader study: Separate aliquots of the same genomic DNA pool were sequenced to produce technical replicates, and four replicates were compared in pairs. Findings and caveats that apply to the study as a whole: Variance in clone template counts between approximately two-week samples significantly increased with total template count across all healthy donors. The authors expected biological variance in healthy repertoires might increase further over much longer intervals such as months to years. Across all healthy-donor time intervals, the beta-binomial model significantly lowered both the number of clones called differentially abundant and the false-positive rate. The binomial model flagged approximately 1.2 differentially abundant clones between technical replicates but approximately 15 over around 2 weeks and 18 to 20 over four weeks.

No immune events, such as infections, were documented for the healthy donors during the collection period. To calibrate time-dependent variance in a beta-binomial model of T-cell clone differential abundance, blood repertoires from healthy donors were used as a training cohort. The training cohort included 10 or so healthy donors, of whom 3 were female and 7 were male. An age range of roughly 29 to 65 years, with an average of roughly 45 years, was recorded for the donors. Whole blood was collected from each healthy donor at three time points spaced approximately 2 weeks apart and obtained from a commercial supplier. Genomic DNA was extracted from unsorted whole blood for immunosequencing. Comment on this clone: Which antigen it targets is not known. No much larger clone exists at a distance of one base, and base qualities are not known.

Trimming takes 0 bases from V and 2 bases from J, and the germline ends sit 8 bases apart. The germline V gene (reference sequence) gives CDR1 as MNHNY and CDR2 as SVGAGI. The CDR3 measures 15 amino acids from cysteine to phenylalanine. Here the CDR3 DNA is all that survives: 45 bases in frame from base 1. The immunoSEQ Assay, which relies on bias-controlled multiplex PCR amplification of genomic DNA, was used to profile TCRbeta CDR3 regions. On the study's bioinformatics: The absolute abundance of each unique TCRbeta CDR3 region was quantified after sequences were collapsed and filtered. Differential abundance was assessed using a binomial (Fisher-equivalent) model and a beta-binomial model in which time-dependent variance fitted from healthy donors was added. Clones with fewer than 5 combined templates were excluded, and clones with Benjamini-Hochberg FDR below 0.01 were called differentially abundant. In the beta-binomial model, variance was expressed as a function of the total template count across the two samples, in the form v = (b*log(k)+a)^2. In its TCRdb copy, this immuneACCESS table keeps in-frame sequences only and misses some clones. Where compared with another copy, unresolved V genes explain less than half of these, and the others have no known cause. D and trimming come from the DNA, and the V and J calls and clone size come from that table. For this sample there are about 58,000 clones; roughly 87% appear just once. The ten most abundant clones make up about 3.8% of the sample.

The sequence was collected from a person between 18 and 75 years old in good health. The source material was blood. The chain links TRBV6-6 with TRBJ1-3; TRBD1 is a weak D gene call, 6 bases matching. The CDR3 protein sequence reads: CASSYSDRPGNTIYF. The bases read TGTGCCAGCAGTTACTCGGACAGACCTGGAAACACCATATATTTT.